These 20 T cell receptor beta chains came from one sample sequenced in a study of blood T cell repertoires in COVID-19 (dated by TCRdb to 2018 to 2020). The library was generated by the immunoSEQ multiplex PCR assay. TCRdb obtained this table from immuneACCESS and retained in-frame rearrangements with V and J assigned. These tables miss some clones; where compared with another copy, unresolved V genes account for less than half of the shortfall, and the remainder is unexplained. Recorded for this sample are 200,000 to 250,000 clones; approximately 84% of them occurred a single time. 3.5% to 4.5% of the sample goes to the ten largest clones. The specimen was peripheral blood. The receptors derive from a man aged 45-60 years with acute or convalescent COVID-19.

The chain carries TRBV18 and TRBJ1-1; 8 nucleotides match TRBD1. The germline CDR1 and CDR2 sequences are KGHSH and LQKENI. The CDR3 loop spans 16 amino acids. Trimming at V came to 6 bases and at J to 2 bases, leaving 11 bases not matched to a gene. In DNA, the CDR3 is TGTGCCAGCTCCCCGACAGGGGCCCTCACTAACACTGAAGCTTTCTTT. This gives the protein CASSPTGALTNTEAFF.

This sequence joins TRBV6-1 and TRBJ1-5, with 9 bases aligning to TRBD1. From germline, CDR1 is MNHNS and CDR2 SASEGT. Trimming removed 3 bases from V and 7 bases from J; junction bases left unmatched: 4. CDR3 length equals 14 residues. CDR3 sequence reads: CASSEGQGDQPQHF. CDR3 DNA: TGTGCCAGCAGTGAGGGACAGGGAGACCAGCCCCAGCATTTT.

The chain uses TRBV6-6 and TRBJ1-1; D remains ambiguous. This CDR3 comprises 13 residues. Germline assignment: CDR1 MNHNY and CDR2 SVGAGI (reference sequence). V was shortened by 6 bases and J by 3 bases, with 11 bases between the two germline ends. CDR3 coding DNA: TGTGCCAGCAGACCCGTCCAGGACACTGAAGCTTTCTTT. Amino acid sequence: CASRPVQDTEAFF.

The chain has TRBV5-4 and TRBJ1-4; TRBD1 is a possible D gene (5 bases). Looked up from germline, CDR1 is SGHNT and CDR2 is YYREEE (reference sequence). CDR3 length: 15 residues. Trimming removed 0 bases at V and 8 bases at J, with 14 bases between. The CDR3 loop reads CASSLAPGSGEKLFF. The CDR3 DNA sequence: TGTGCCAGCAGCTTGGCACCAGGGTCAGGCGAAAAACTGTTTTTT.

The chain links TRBV27 to TRBJ2-4, with a tentative D call TRBD1 (6 bases). In germline, CDR1 is MNHEY, CDR2 SMNVEV (reference sequence). V was shortened by 2 bases and J by 1 base, with 15 bases between the two germline ends. The CDR3 is 17 residues long. The CDR3 DNA reads TGTGCCAGCAGTTTAATTCGGCCAGGGGCCGCCAAAAACATTCAGTACTTC. Residues: CASSLIRPGAAKNIQYF.

The J gene is TRBJ2-7, the V gene TRBV18, with TRBD2 as a possible D gene (5 bases). V gave up 4 bases and J gave up 2 bases, with 15 bases separating them. The CDR3 runs 15 residues. Germline CDR1 KGHSH, CDR2 LQKENI. The CDR3 spells CASSQNGITPYEQYF. Written as DNA, the CDR3 is TGTGCCAGCTCACAAAACGGGATTACCCCCTACGAGCAGTACTTC.

The V gene is TRBV6-1, the J gene TRBJ2-7; D may be TRBD2 (5 bases). Germline CDR1 and CDR2: MNHNS and SASEGT. V lost 3 bases, J lost 1 base, and 10 bases lay in between. CDR3 length: 14 residues. The CDR3 region has the DNA TGTGCCAGCAGTGAGTTAAGGGAGTCCTACGAGCAGTACTTC. Translation gives CASSELRESYEQYF.

The chain combines TRBV7-3 with TRBJ2-1, with D possibly TRBD1 on 5 matching bases. Germline loops: CDR1 SGHTA, CDR2 FQGTGA. V was trimmed by 3 bases and J by 3 bases, leaving 12 bases between them. The CDR3 sequence is 15 residues long. The CDR3: CASSLGPVIYNEQFF. The CDR3 DNA is TGTGCCAGCAGCTTGGGGCCGGTCATCTACAATGAGCAGTTCTTC. The complete variable domain, with remaining parts taken from reference TRBV7-3 and TRBJ2-1, reads GAGVSQTPSNKVTEKGKYVELRCDPISGHTALYWYRQSLGQGPEFLIYFQGTGAADDSGLPNDRFFAVRPEGSVSTLKIQRTERGDSAVYLCASSLGPVIYNEQFFGPGTRLTVL.

This sequence joins TRBV9 and TRBJ1-6; 8 nucleotides agree with TRBD1. The junction had 16 bases not matched to a gene; V was cut back by 4 bases and J by 10 bases. The CDR3 runs to 17 residues. Germline V gives CDR1 SGDLS, CDR2 YYNGEE. The CDR3 nucleotides read TGTGCCAGCAGCCCAAAGGCAGGAACAGGGGGGGGGTCACCCCTCCACTTT. As protein: CASSPKAGTGGGSPLHF.

The chain is built from TRBV5-4 and TRBJ1-2, with 8 positions matching TRBD1. CDR1 is SGHNT, CDR2 YYREEE, per germline (reference sequence). This CDR3 is built from 14 residues. After removal of 3 bases from V and 4 bases from J, the junction contained 5 bases not matched to a gene. The CDR3 here is CASSSGQGIYGYTF. The CDR3, as DNA: TGTGCCAGCAGCTCCGGACAGGGAATCTATGGCTACACCTTC.

The chain is built from TRBV6-5 and TRBJ1-1; D call uncertain. There are 14 residues in the CDR3. Germline values: CDR1 MNHEY, CDR2 SVGAGI. With 6 bases removed from V and 1 base from J, the gap between germline ends came to 12 bases. The DNA of the CDR3 is TGTGCCAGCAGCTCTCGGGGAGGGAACACTGAAGCTTTCTTT. Protein product: CASSSRGGNTEAFF.

The chain is built from TRBV27 and TRBJ1-5; TRBD1 agrees at 10 bases. Per germline, CDR1 MNHEY and CDR2 SMNVEV (reference sequence). CDR3 length: 16 residues. The V and J ends lost 5 bases and 6 bases, in that order; junction bases with no gene match: 10. The CDR3 here is CASSLRDRGAGQPQHF. Here the CDR3 DNA reads TGTGCCAGCAGTCTCCGGGACAGGGGAGCGGGTCAGCCCCAGCATTTT.

This chain joins TRBV5-6 and TRBJ2-5; 7 nucleotides agree with TRBD2. Germline-derived CDR1 and CDR2 are SGHDT and YYEEEE. The CDR3 is 15 amino acids. The ends lost 2 bases at V and 5 bases at J; junction bases unmatched: 9. The CDR3 DNA is TGTGCCAGCAGCTTCTCCAGCGGGAAGAGGGAGACCCAGTACTTC. Its translation is CASSFSSGKRETQYF.

This chain joins TRBV29-1 and TRBJ2-2; D gene ambiguous. Germline assignment: CDR1 SQVTM and CDR2 ANQGSEA. V lost 4 bases and J lost 0, with 12 bases in between. This CDR3 region has 15 residues. CDR3 nucleotides: TGCAGCGTTGTGTACGGCGGAACGAACACCGGGGAGCTGTTTTTT. Its protein is CSVVYGGTNTGELFF.

This chain connects TRBV7-3 to TRBJ2-1; 9 nucleotides match TRBD2. V was pared by 2 bases and J by 4 bases, with 6 bases of the junction left unmatched. This CDR3 is built from 16 residues. Germline V gene data show CDR1 as SGHTA and CDR2 as FQGTGA. The DNA of the CDR3 is TGTGCCAGCAGCTTATTAGCGGGGGCCCCATACAATGAGCAGTTCTTC. This translates into CASSLLAGAPYNEQFF. Based on the CDR3 plus reference TRBV7-3 and TRBJ2-1, the full variable domain is GAGVSQTPSNKVTEKGKYVELRCDPISGHTALYWYRQSLGQGPEFLIYFQGTGAADDSGLPNDRFFAVRPEGSVSTLKIQRTERGDSAVYLCASSLLAGAPYNEQFFGPGTRLTVL.

The chain carries TRBV15 and TRBJ2-1; TRBD2 matches at 7 bases. The CDR3 is 17 residues long. The junction had 13 bases not matched to a gene; V was cut back by 6 bases and J by 2 bases. Germline V gene sequence: CDR1 LNHNV, CDR2 YYDKDF (reference sequence). The CDR3 region is CATSPNRREFPYNEQFF. The CDR3 coding sequence is TGTGCCACCAGTCCCAACCGGCGGGAGTTTCCCTACAATGAGCAGTTCTTC.

Comment on this clone: At the DNA level, this CDR3 is encoded by other sequences in the same sample as well. The chain is built from TRBV6-5 and TRBJ2-7; 9 nucleotides agree with TRBD1. Germline lookup yields CDR1 MNHEY and CDR2 SVGAGI. The CDR3 has 13 amino acids. V trimming: 2 bases; J trimming: 6 bases; junction bases outside the gene matches: 2. CDR3 nucleotides: TGTGCCAGCAGTTACGGGACAGGGTCCGAGCAGTACTTC. This codes for CASSYGTGSEQYF.

In this sample, this clone turned up a few times. The chain combines TRBV6-5 with TRBJ1-4; 8 bases are shared with TRBD1. With V trimmed by 6 bases and J by 7 bases, 10 bases remained unmatched. CDR1 and CDR2 (germline): MNHEY, SVGAGI. This CDR3 contains 15 residues. This chain's CDR3 is CASSPGGTGLEKLFF. The CDR3 DNA is TGTGCCAGCAGCCCCGGAGGGACAGGCCTTGAAAAACTGTTTTTT.

The genes are TRBV7-8 and TRBJ1-2; the D gene is possibly TRBD1 (5 bases). V was trimmed by 5 bases and J by 5 bases, leaving 24 bases between them. CDR3 length equals 17 residues. Germline V lookup: CDR1 SGHVS, CDR2 FQNEAQ. The CDR3 region is CASSPNPGILPIYGYTF. CDR3 bases: TGTGCCAGCAGCCCAAATCCAGGGATTCTACCAATTTATGGCTACACCTTC.

This chain connects TRBV3-1 (or the pseudogene TRBV3-2) to TRBJ2-3; possibly TRBD2 for D (5 bases). The germline CDR1 and CDR2 sequences are LGHDT and YNNKEL (reference sequence). This CDR3 comprises 15 residues. Trimming took off 4 bases at V and 1 base at J, with 12 bases between the two ends. The CDR3 reads CASSLVGGRTDTQYF. Written as DNA, the CDR3 is TGTGCCAGCAGCCTGGTGGGCGGGCGCACAGATACGCAGTATTTT.